These 21 T cell receptor beta chains were all obtained from the same sample, sequenced in a study of cytomegalovirus exposure and HLA in healthy donors. PCR employed 60 Vbeta and 13 Jbeta primers. The repertoire was sequenced with immunoSEQ multiplex PCR; TCRdb's copy has only in-frame clones and lacks some. The table shows 110,000 to 150,000 clones, with almost 85% occurring only once. Sequenced input: PBMCs. Receptor source: a woman aged 40 to 49 in good health and CMV-seronegative.

The CDR3 is CASSEVWQDTEQYF. The DNA of the CDR3 is TGTGCCAGCAGTGAAGTTTGGCAGGATACCGAGCAGTACTTC. This chain links TRBV2 with TRBJ2-7; the D is unclear. The V end lost 1 base, the J end lost 6 bases, and 13 bases lay between the germline ends. The CDR3 extends over 14 amino acids. CDR1 and CDR2 from the germline V gene are SNHLY and FYNNEI.

This chain joins TRBV5-1 and TRBJ1-2; 9 bases agree with TRBD1. The length of the CDR3 is 17 residues. Germline assignment: CDR1 SGHRS and CDR2 YFSETQ. Trimming cost V 0 bases and J 4 bases; bases outside gene matches: 10. CDR3 in amino acids: CASSLAGTGYQGYGYTF. In DNA form, the CDR3 reads TGCGCCAGCAGCTTGGCTGGGACAGGGTATCAGGGCTATGGCTACACCTTC.

This chain uses TRBV19 with TRBJ2-3, with a weak D call TRBD2 (6 bases). Trimming pared 3 bases from V and 4 bases from J, leaving 8 bases between. Germline CDR1 reads LNHDA; CDR2 reads SQIVND (reference sequence). The CDR3 length is 13 residues. The CDR3 nucleotides are TGTGCCAGTAGTATCGGGAGTGCAGATACGCAGTATTTT. As protein: CASSIGSADTQYF.

The rearrangement joins TRBV7-2 to TRBJ2-7, with D hard to call. The length of the CDR3 is 14 residues. CDR1 and CDR2 (germline): SGHTA, FQGNSA. The V and J ends lost 1 base and 6 bases respectively, with 13 bases between them. The CDR3 DNA sequence: TGTGCCAGCAGCTTAGAGGTTAAACGCGGCGAGCAGTACTTC. Amino acid sequence: CASSLEVKRGEQYF. The whole variable domain, filled in from reference TRBV7-2 and TRBJ2-7, reads GAGVSQSPSNKVTEKGKDVELRCDPISGHTALYWYRQSLGQGLEFLIYFQGNSAPDKSGLPSDRFSAERTGGSVSTLTIQRTQQEDSAVYLCASSLEVKRGEQYFGPGTRLTVT.

This clone appeared a few times. The gene calls are TRBV14 and TRBJ2-7; D might be TRBD1 (6 bases). V was pared by 5 bases and J by 3 bases, with 11 bases between. The CDR3 extends over 13 amino acids. Germline V gene lookup returns CDR1 SGHDN and CDR2 FVKESK. As DNA, the CDR3 is TGTGCCAGCAGCGGTAGGGGGAACTACGAGCAGTACTTC. Protein: CASSGRGNYEQYF.

The chain uses TRBV11-2 and TRBJ2-7; D is undetermined. The CDR3 runs 14 residues. Germline values: CDR1 SGHAT, CDR2 FQNNGV. V lost 1 base and J lost 2, with 9 bases in between. In nucleotides, the CDR3 is TGTGCCAGCAGCTTAGGAGGCAGTCCCTACGAGCAGTACTTC. Its translation is CASSLGGSPYEQYF.

This chain links TRBV18 with TRBJ1-1, with 10 positions matching TRBD1. Trimming removed 3 bases from V and 2 bases from J; junction bases left unmatched: 6. Per germline, CDR1 KGHSH and CDR2 LQKENI. The CDR3 consists of 16 residues. CDR3 nucleotides: TGTGCCAGCTCACCCTCCAGACAGGGGGCAAACACTGAAGCTTTCTTT. This codes for CASSPSRQGANTEAFF.

V and J are TRBV7-2 and TRBJ2-1; D gene uncertain. This CDR3 region has 15 residues. CDR1 is SGHTA and CDR2 is FQGNSA in the germline V gene. Trimming left V 5 bases short and J 8 bases short, with 19 bases between. CDR3 in amino acids: CASSHGLETVYEQFF. CDR3 sequence (DNA): TGTGCCAGCAGCCACGGCCTAGAGACTGTTTATGAGCAGTTCTTC. Looking up the rest from reference TRBV7-2 and TRBJ2-1 gives the full variable domain: GAGVSQSPSNKVTEKGKDVELRCDPISGHTALYWYRQSLGQGLEFLIYFQGNSAPDKSGLPSDRFSAERTGGSVSTLTIQRTQQEDSAVYLCASSHGLETVYEQFFGPGTRLTVL.

This clone was detected once. The chain combines TRBV7-2 with TRBJ2-7; 15 nucleotides line up with TRBD2. V lost 4 bases to trimming and J lost 1 base; unmatched junction nucleotides: 5. The CDR3 consists of 17 residues. Germline V gene lookup returns CDR1 SGHTA and CDR2 FQGNSA. The CDR3: CASSSPGLAGGSYEQYF. The CDR3 DNA sequence: TGTGCCAGCAGCTCCCCTGGACTAGCGGGAGGGTCCTACGAGCAGTACTTC.

The chain has TRBV11-2 and TRBJ2-7; 11 bases align to TRBD1. Trimming took 4 bases from V and 6 from J; bases not matched to a gene: 11. CDR3 size: 16 residues. Germline lookup yields CDR1 SGHAT and CDR2 FQNNGV. In DNA, the CDR3 is TGTGCCAGCAGCTCTCACCCCCCCGGGACAGGGGGCGAGCAGTACTTC. Its translation: CASSSHPPGTGGEQYF.

This clone has more than one count but fewer than ten. The gene calls are TRBV4-3 and TRBJ1-1; TRBD1 is a possible D gene (5 bases). The ends were cut back, 1 base at V and 5 bases at J, with 8 bases in the middle. From germline, CDR1 is LGHNA and CDR2 YSLEER. The CDR3 runs to 13 residues. The CDR3 is CASSQVRETEAFF. CDR3 nucleotides: TGCGCCAGCAGCCAAGTCAGGGAAACTGAAGCTTTCTTT.

This chain links TRBV7-2 with TRBJ1-3; possibly TRBD1 for D (5 bases). The CDR3 length is 17 residues. Germline V gene sequence: CDR1 SGHTA, CDR2 FQGNSA. Trimming took off 3 bases at V and 0 bases at J, with 15 bases between the two ends. The CDR3 nucleotides read TGTGCCAGCAGCTTGGGGGGGATGAGGTACTCTGGAAACACCATATATTTT. Amino acids: CASSLGGMRYSGNTIYF.

The chain has TRBV30 and TRBJ1-5; TRBD1 agrees at 8 bases. Germline V gene sequence: CDR1 GTSNPN, CDR2 SVGIG (reference sequence). The CDR3 contains 15 residues. Germline trimming cut 8 bases from V and 5 bases from J; bases unmatched to any gene: 14. DNA for the CDR3: TGTGCCCTGGATATGTCGGACAGGGAAGATCAGCCCCAGCATTTT. The encoded protein is CALDMSDREDQPQHF. Complete variable domain (other parts from reference TRBV30 and TRBJ1-5): SQTIHQWPATLVQPVGSPLSLECTVEGTSNPNLYWYRQAAGRGLQLLFYSVGIGQISSEVPQNLSASRPQDRQFILSSKKLLLSDSGFYLCALDMSDREDQPQHFGDGTRLSIL.

This rearrangement joins TRBV18 to TRBJ1-1, with D unclear. V lost 4 bases and J 4 bases, leaving 16 bases between the germline ends. Germline V gene lookup returns CDR1 KGHSH and CDR2 LQKENI. The length of the CDR3 is 15 residues. The chain's CDR3 is CASSQTHGEGTEAFF. CDR3 coding DNA: TGTGCCAGCTCACAAACGCATGGAGAGGGCACTGAAGCTTTCTTT.

For the CDR3, the DNA is TGTGCCAGCGCCCTGACAGTGGTTTTCACAGATACGCAGTATTTT. Protein sequence: CASALTVVFTDTQYF. The genes are TRBV19 and TRBJ2-3, with a possible D match to TRBD1 (5 bases). With 9 bases removed from V and 2 bases from J, the gap between germline ends came to 18 bases. The CDR3 contains 15 residues. CDR1 and CDR2 (germline): LNHDA, SQIVND (reference sequence).

The V call is TRBV5-6, the J call TRBJ2-5; TRBD1 matches 8 bases. CDR1 is SGHDT and CDR2 is YYEEEE in the germline V gene. The V segment lost 4 bases and the J segment 5 bases; nucleotides outside the gene matches: 7. The CDR3 covers 14 residues. The CDR3 reads CASSLQGAGETQYF. CDR3 nucleotide sequence: TGTGCCAGCAGCCTTCAGGGGGCCGGGGAGACCCAGTACTTC.

Comments on this clone: Additional DNA sequences in this sample encode the identical CDR3. The V gene is TRBV5-1, the J gene TRBJ2-7; tentatively, D is TRBD2 (6 bases). V shed 1 base and J shed 3 bases, with 11 bases lying between them. From germline, CDR1 is SGHRS and CDR2 YFSETQ. The CDR3 loop spans 14 amino acids. This CDR3 reads CASSLQGGDYEQYF. DNA for the CDR3: TGCGCCAGCAGCTTGCAGGGAGGAGACTACGAGCAGTACTTC.

The chain links TRBV28 to TRBJ2-1; D uncertain. Trimming took 5 bases from V and 0 from J, leaving 11 bases between them. The CDR3 spans 15 residues. CDR1 is MDHEN, CDR2 SYDVKM, per germline. CDR3 in DNA: TGTGCCAGCAGTCTAACCACCCGCTCCTACAATGAGCAGTTCTTC. Translated, it gives CASSLTTRSYNEQFF.

The chain combines TRBV4-3 with TRBJ2-1, with D perhaps TRBD2 (5 bases). Trimming stripped 4 bases from V and 6 bases from J, with 19 bases between. The CDR3 loop spans 16 amino acids. Germline V gene data show CDR1 as LGHNA and CDR2 as YSLEER. The CDR3 DNA reads as TGCGCCAGCAGCCGCCGGACTGGCAAACTGAGCAATGAGCAGTTCTTC. Translation gives CASSRRTGKLSNEQFF.

This clone came up once. The J gene is TRBJ1-5, the V gene TRBV30; 7 nucleotides line up with TRBD1. CDR1 and CDR2 from the germline V gene are GTSNPN and SVGIG (reference sequence). V was clipped by 5 bases and J by 6 bases; unmatched bases: 7. The CDR3 sequence is 13 residues long. CDR3 amino acids: CAWQGGSGQPQHF. CDR3 in DNA: TGTGCCTGGCAGGGGGGTTCAGGTCAGCCCCAGCATTTT.

The gene calls are TRBV15 and TRBJ2-5; D may be TRBD1 (6 bases). Germline CDR1 LNHNV, CDR2 YYDKDF (reference sequence). V was cut by 1 base and J by 5 bases, with 14 bases left in between. The CDR3 runs 15 residues. The CDR3 sequence is CATSRGTANMETQYF. CDR3 DNA sequence: TGTGCCACCAGCAGAGGGACAGCCAACATGGAGACCCAGTACTTC.